This T cell receptor (beta chain) emerged from a study of blood T cell repertoires in COVID-19. Study background: The study drew acute and convalescent COVID-19 samples from the United States, Italy and Spain. From T cells, B-cell-depleted T cells, or PBMCs came the material, which was cDNA or gDNA.

The assay was immunoSEQ multiplex PCR, and TCRdb's table has in-frame clones only and misses some. The sample shows around 200,000 clones, more than 65% of them seen only once. V trimming: 3 bases; J trimming: 4 bases; junction bases outside the gene matches: 17. In germline, CDR1 is LGHNA, CDR2 YNFKEQ. The length of the CDR3 is 18 residues. V gene TRBV4-2 combines with J gene TRBJ1-1; 7 bases are a match to TRBD1. Sequencing input: peripheral blood. This clonotype was sampled from a man aged 45-60 years with active or convalescent COVID-19. This CDR3 reads CASSQAFLIDRDGTEAFF. CDR3 bases: TGTGCCAGCAGCCAGGCCTTTCTTATTGACAGGGACGGCACTGAAGCTTTCTTT.